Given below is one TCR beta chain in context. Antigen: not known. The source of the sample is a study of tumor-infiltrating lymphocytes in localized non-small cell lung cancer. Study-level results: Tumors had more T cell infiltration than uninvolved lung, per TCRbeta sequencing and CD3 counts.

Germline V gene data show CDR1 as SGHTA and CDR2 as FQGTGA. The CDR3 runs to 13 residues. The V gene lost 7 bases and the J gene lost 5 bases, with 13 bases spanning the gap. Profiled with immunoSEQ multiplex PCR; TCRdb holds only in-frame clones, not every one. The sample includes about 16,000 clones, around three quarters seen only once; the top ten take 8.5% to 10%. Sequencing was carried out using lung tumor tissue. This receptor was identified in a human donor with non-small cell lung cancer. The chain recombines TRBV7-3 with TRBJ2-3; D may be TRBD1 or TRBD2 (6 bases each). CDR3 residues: CASNWGAGDTQYF. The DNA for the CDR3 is TGTGCCAGCAATTGGGGGGCCGGAGATACGCAGTATTTT.